This TCR beta chain originates from a study of blood T cells in healthy people across ages. General study points: More naive CD4+ cells and higher diversity were found in long-lived than in aged donors.

CDR1 DFQATT and CDR2 SNEGSKA come from the germline V gene (reference sequence). CDR3 length equals 16 residues. After removal of 4 bases from V and 7 bases from J, the junction contained 16 bases not matched to a gene. The use of a sample-barcoded 5' primer and a J-beta primer mix characterized a second PCR of roughly 6 to 11 cycles. Researchers report that each sample yielded at least 3 million CDR3-containing paired-end reads. Using its own MiXCR run on the 5' RACE reads, TCRdb lists one record per CDR3 protein. Of approximately 680,000 distinct CDR3 sequences in the sample, approximately 31% were seen once. This clonotype has ten or more counts. Its antigen remains unknown.

This sequence joins TRBV20-1 and TRBJ2-5, with 9 nucleotides matching TRBD1. This receptor was taken from a woman older than 75 in good health. The sample taken for sequencing was blood. CDR3 in amino acids: CSATNWGETGGATQYF. As DNA, the CDR3 is TGCAGTGCTACTAATTGGGGGGAGACAGGGGGGGCGACCCAGTACTTC.